Listed here are 5 T cell receptor beta chains from one sample, sequenced in a study of liver allograft versus peripheral blood T cells. As for the study in general: Hepatic allograft T cell receptor repertoires were evaluated relative to those present in recipients' peripheral blood.

TCRdb re-called the reads with MiXCR, one entry per CDR3 protein. This table holds approximately 8,100 distinct CDR3 sequences, about a fifth found once. The receptors derive from a human patient who had a liver transplant. Some T cells may be transferred from the graft donor.

Concerning this clonotype: A much larger clone sits a single nucleotide away, making a read error possible. The chain is built from TRBV18 and TRBJ2-7; D not certain. The better agreement between TRBJ2-5 and the DNA end casts doubt on the J call. Per the germline V gene, CDR1 is KGHSH and CDR2 is LQKENI. This CDR3 comprises 12 residues. The CDR3 reads CASSPGKETQYF. In nucleotides, the CDR3 is TGTGCCAGCTCACCGGGGAAGGAGACCCAGTACTTC.

By share, this clonotype counts as medium-sized. The chain couples TRBV6-5 to TRBJ1-1, with D possibly being TRBD1 (5 bases). V was pared by 0 bases and J by 7 bases, with 18 bases between. The CDR3 is 16 residues long. Germline V lookup: CDR1 MNHEY, CDR2 SVGAGI. The DNA for the CDR3 is TGTGCCAGCAGTTACTCGCAGGGACTGAGTATTGGTGAAGCTTTCTTT. Encoded protein: CASSYSQGLSIGEAFF.

The V call is TRBV5-1, the J call TRBJ1-3, with D unclear. The CDR3 is made up of 14 amino acids. The ends were cut back, 0 bases at V and 2 bases at J, with 6 bases in the middle. The germline V gene encodes CDR1 SGHRS and CDR2 YFSETQ. In DNA, the CDR3 is TGCGCCAGCAGCTTGGACAGTGCTGGAAACACCATATATTTT. Translating it yields CASSLDSAGNTIYF.

The chain uses TRBV5-6 and TRBJ2-5; TRBD2 agrees at 13 bases. V was clipped by 0 bases and J by 1 base; unmatched bases: 6. The CDR3 sequence is 18 residues long. Germline assignment: CDR1 SGHDT and CDR2 YYEEEE. The CDR3 region is CASSLAGLAGILQETQYF. The CDR3 DNA sequence: TGTGCCAGCAGCTTGGCGGGACTAGCGGGGATACTCCAAGAGACCCAGTACTTC.

This clonotype qualifies as medium-sized (0.01 to 0.1%). The chain carries TRBV19 and TRBJ1-6; 7 bases fit TRBD1. The CDR3 contains 13 residues. V shed 5 bases and J 10 bases; nucleotides not matched to a gene: 5. The germline gives CDR1 LNHDA, CDR2 SQIVND (reference sequence). CDR3 loop: CASSVRQGSPLHF. CDR3 sequence (DNA): TGTGCCAGTAGTGTAAGACAGGGCTCACCCCTCCACTTT.